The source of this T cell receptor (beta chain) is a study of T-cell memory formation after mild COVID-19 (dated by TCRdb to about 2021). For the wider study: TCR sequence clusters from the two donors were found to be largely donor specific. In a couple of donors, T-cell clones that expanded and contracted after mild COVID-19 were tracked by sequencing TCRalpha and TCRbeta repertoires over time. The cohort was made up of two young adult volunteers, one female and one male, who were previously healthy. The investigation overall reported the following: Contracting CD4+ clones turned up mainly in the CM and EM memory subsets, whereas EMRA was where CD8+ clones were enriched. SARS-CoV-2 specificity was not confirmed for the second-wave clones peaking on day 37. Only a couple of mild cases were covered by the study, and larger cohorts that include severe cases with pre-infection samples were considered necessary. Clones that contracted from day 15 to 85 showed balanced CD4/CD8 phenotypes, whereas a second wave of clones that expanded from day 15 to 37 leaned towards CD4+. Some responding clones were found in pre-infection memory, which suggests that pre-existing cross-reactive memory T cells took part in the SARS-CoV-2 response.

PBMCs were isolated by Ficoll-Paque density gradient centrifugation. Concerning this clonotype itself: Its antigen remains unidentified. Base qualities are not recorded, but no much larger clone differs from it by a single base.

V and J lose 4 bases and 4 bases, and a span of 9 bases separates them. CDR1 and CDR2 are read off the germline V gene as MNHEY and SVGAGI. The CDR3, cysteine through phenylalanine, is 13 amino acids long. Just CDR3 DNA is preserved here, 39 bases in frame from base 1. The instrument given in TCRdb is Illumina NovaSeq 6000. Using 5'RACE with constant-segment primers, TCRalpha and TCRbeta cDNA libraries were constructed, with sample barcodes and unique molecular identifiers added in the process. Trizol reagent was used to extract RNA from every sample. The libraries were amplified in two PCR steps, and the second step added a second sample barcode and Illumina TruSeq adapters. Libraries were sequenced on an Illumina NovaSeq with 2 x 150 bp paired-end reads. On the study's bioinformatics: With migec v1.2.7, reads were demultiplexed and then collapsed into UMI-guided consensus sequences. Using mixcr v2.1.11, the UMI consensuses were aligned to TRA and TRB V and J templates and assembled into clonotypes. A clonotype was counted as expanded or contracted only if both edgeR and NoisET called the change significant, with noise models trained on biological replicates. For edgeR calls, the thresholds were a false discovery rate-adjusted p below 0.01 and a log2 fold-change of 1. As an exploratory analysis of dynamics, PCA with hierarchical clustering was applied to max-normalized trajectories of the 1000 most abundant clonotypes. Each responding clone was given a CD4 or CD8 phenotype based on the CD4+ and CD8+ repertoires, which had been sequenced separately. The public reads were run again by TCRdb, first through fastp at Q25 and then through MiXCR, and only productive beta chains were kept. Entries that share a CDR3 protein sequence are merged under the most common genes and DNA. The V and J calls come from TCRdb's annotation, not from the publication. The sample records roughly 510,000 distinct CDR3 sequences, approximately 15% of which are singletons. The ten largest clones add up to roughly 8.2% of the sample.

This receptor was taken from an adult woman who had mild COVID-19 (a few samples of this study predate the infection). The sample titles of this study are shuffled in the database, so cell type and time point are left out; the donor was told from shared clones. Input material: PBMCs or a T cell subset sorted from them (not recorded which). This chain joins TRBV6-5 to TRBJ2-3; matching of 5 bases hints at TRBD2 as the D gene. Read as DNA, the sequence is TGTGCCAGCAGTTCCTCTAGCTCAGATACGCAGTATTTT. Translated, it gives CASSSSSSDTQYF.